The 20 T cell receptor beta chains listed next were all sequenced from one sample in a study of neoadjuvant anti-PD-1 for oral cavity cancer. The table came from immunoSEQ multiplex PCR; TCRdb's copy has only in-frame clones and leaves some out. The profile shows 30,000 to 35,000 clones, 87% of them singletons. The sample here was PBMCs, taken before nivolumab (anti-PD-1) treatment. The receptors here all came from a person aged 35 to 85 with oral cavity squamous cell carcinoma.

This chain joins TRBV9 and TRBJ1-2; TRBD1 aligns across 7 bases. CDR3 length: 15 amino acids. The germline CDR1 and CDR2 sequences are SGDLS and YYNGEE. Trimming at V came to 1 base and at J to 5 bases, leaving 8 bases not matched to a gene. The CDR3 region is CASSVSPDRVYGYTF. DNA of the CDR3: TGTGCCAGCAGCGTAAGCCCAGACAGGGTGTATGGCTACACCTTC.

V usage is TRBV15 and J usage is TRBJ1-5; the match to TRBD1 covers 10 bases. The length of the CDR3 is 16 residues. Germline V gives CDR1 LNHNV, CDR2 YYDKDF (reference sequence). V was pared by 1 base and J by 8 bases, with 8 bases of the junction left unmatched. The CDR3 bases are TGTGCCACCAGCAGAGCGGGAGACAGGGGGCGAGAGCCCCAGCATTTT. Translated: CATSRAGDRGREPQHF.

This rearrangement joins TRBV28 to TRBJ1-6, with a tentative D call TRBD1 (5 bases). Trimming stripped 3 bases from V and 10 bases from J, with 10 bases between. The CDR3 spans 13 residues. CDR1 and CDR2 from the germline V gene are MDHEN and SYDVKM. In nucleotides, the CDR3 is TGTGCCAGCAGTTTGATGTGGGGGTCACCCCTCCACTTT. It translates to CASSLMWGSPLHF.

This CDR3 is CASSPRTAQPTDTQYF. CDR3 DNA sequence: TGCGCCAGCAGCCCGAGGACAGCCCAGCCCACAGATACGCAGTATTTT. This chain uses TRBV5-1 with TRBJ2-3, with a tentative D call TRBD1 (6 bases). This CDR3 has 16 amino acids. V gave up 4 bases and J gave up 2 bases, with 17 bases separating them. The germline V gene has CDR1 SGHRS and CDR2 YFSETQ.

This chain joins TRBV5-6 and TRBJ2-7, with 9 bases identical to TRBD1. J was trimmed by 3 bases and V by 4 bases; bases with no gene match: 17. Germline CDR1 is SGHDT and CDR2 is YYEEEE. This CDR3 spans 18 amino acids. The CDR3 reads CASSGGLRDRVVGYEQYF. As DNA, the CDR3 is TGTGCCAGCAGCGGGGGGTTGAGGGACAGGGTTGTCGGCTACGAGCAGTACTTC.

This chain uses TRBV13 with TRBJ2-7, with D unclear. CDR3 size: 16 residues. The germline V and J ends were trimmed by 4 bases and 6 bases, with 22 bases remaining between them. The germline V gene has CDR1 PRHDT and CDR2 FYEKMQ (reference sequence). The CDR3 spells CASSSGSLTQPSEQYF. CDR3 in DNA: TGTGCCAGCAGCTCGGGCTCCTTAACTCAACCCTCCGAGCAGTACTTC.

The chain links TRBV5-1 to TRBJ1-1; no reliable D call. The V end was cut by 2 bases, the J end by 2 bases, with 10 bases between. The CDR3 is made up of 14 amino acids. Looked up from germline, CDR1 is SGHRS and CDR2 is YFSETQ. CDR3 amino acids: CASSFRAINTEAFF. As DNA, the CDR3 is TGCGCCAGCAGCTTCCGGGCTATTAACACTGAAGCTTTCTTT.

The CDR3 DNA sequence: TGTGCCAGCAGCTTGGGACAGCCAAGCTCTGGAAACACCATATATTTT. Its translation: CASSLGQPSSGNTIYF. V gene TRBV5-4 combines with J gene TRBJ1-3, with D possibly being TRBD1 (5 bases). The CDR3 runs to 16 residues. Looked up from germline, CDR1 is SGHNT and CDR2 is YYREEE (reference sequence). V was shortened by 0 bases and J by 0 bases, with 10 bases between the two germline ends.

The V call is TRBV7-2, the J call TRBJ1-5; D remains unclear. The CDR3 runs 15 residues. V lost 1 base and J lost 4, with 11 bases in between. Germline CDR1 and CDR2: SGHTA and FQGNSA. The CDR3 loop is CASSLGGLNNQPQHF. The CDR3 bases are TGTGCCAGCAGCTTAGGAGGACTAAATAATCAGCCCCAGCATTTT.

The CDR3 is CASSYSMAGELFF. The CDR3 DNA reads as TGTGCCAGCAGTTACTCGATGGCCGGGGAGCTGTTTTTT. The chain combines TRBV6-5 with TRBJ2-2; unclear D gene. This CDR3 contains 13 residues. Germline lookup yields CDR1 MNHEY and CDR2 SVGAGI. Trimming removed 0 bases from V and 6 bases from J, with 5 bases in between.

This chain joins TRBV7-8 and TRBJ1-2; D uncertain. This CDR3 contains 12 residues. V lost 1 base to trimming and J lost 6 bases, with 6 bases between them. Germline V CDR1 and CDR2: SGHVS, FQNEAQ. The CDR3 DNA is TGTGCCAGCAGCTTAGGGGGTAATGGCTACACCTTC. Its protein is CASSLGGNGYTF.

The chain has TRBV5-1 and TRBJ2-3; D call uncertain. This CDR3 is built from 12 residues. Looked up from germline, CDR1 is SGHRS and CDR2 is YFSETQ. V was cut by 0 bases and J by 10 bases, with 9 bases left in between. The CDR3 coding sequence is TGCGCCAGCAGCTTGGAGGCCCCGCCGCAGTATTTT. Translated, it gives CASSLEAPPQYF.

Here the CDR3 DNA reads TGTGCCTGGAGCCCCAGGGGAAACTATGGCTACACCTTC. Its translation: CAWSPRGNYGYTF. The chain links TRBV30 to TRBJ1-2, with D possibly matching TRBD1 (6 bases). The germline V gene has CDR1 GTSNPN and CDR2 SVGIG (reference sequence). Trimming stripped 3 bases from V and 2 bases from J, with 10 bases between. The CDR3 has 13 residues.

The genes are TRBV28 and TRBJ1-3; D is unclear. Trimming left V 3 bases short and J 3 bases short, with 9 bases between. In germline, CDR1 is MDHEN, CDR2 SYDVKM. The CDR3 has 14 amino acids. CDR3 nucleotides: TGTGCCAGCAGTTTGGGGAGGGTTGGAAACACCATATATTTT. It is translated as CASSLGRVGNTIYF. The full variable domain, its missing parts supplied by reference TRBV28 and TRBJ1-3, is DVKVTQSSRYLVKRTGEKVFLECVQDMDHENMFWYRQDPGLGLRLIYFSYDVKMKEKGDIPEGYSVSREKKERFSLILESASTNQTSMYLCASSLGRVGNTIYFGEGSWLTVV.

The chain combines TRBV5-1 with TRBJ1-1; 7 bases align to TRBD1. CDR3 length: 14 amino acids. Germline V gene sequence: CDR1 SGHRS, CDR2 YFSETQ. Losses at the gene ends were 3 bases for V and 4 bases for J; bases not matched to a gene: 6. This chain's CDR3 is CASSSQTGATEAFF. The CDR3 coding sequence is TGCGCCAGCAGCTCCCAAACAGGGGCCACTGAAGCTTTCTTT.

This chain joins TRBV7-2 and TRBJ2-3; 11 bases are a match to TRBD2. Germline assignment: CDR1 SGHTA and CDR2 FQGNSA. V lost 5 bases to trimming and J lost 5 bases; unmatched junction nucleotides: 6. The CDR3 consists of 15 residues. The CDR3 coding sequence is TGTGCCAGCAGCCGTAGCGGGGGGGCGTTAGATACGCAGTATTTT. Its translation: CASSRSGGALDTQYF.

J is TRBJ1-2 and V is TRBV14; TRBD1 matches at 7 bases. With V trimmed by 4 bases and J by 6 bases, 11 bases remained unmatched. This CDR3 contains 15 residues. Per the germline V gene, CDR1 is SGHDN and CDR2 is FVKESK. The CDR3 bases are TGTGCCAGCAGCCGGGGGGCAGGGGGATATGATGGCTACACCTTC. Its translation is CASSRGAGGYDGYTF.

The chain has TRBV19 and TRBJ2-1; 7 positions agree with TRBD2. J was trimmed by 5 bases and V by 2 bases; bases with no gene match: 9. This CDR3 comprises 16 residues. From germline, CDR1 is LNHDA and CDR2 SQIVND (reference sequence). CDR3 sequence: CASSIMGLAVNNEQFF. CDR3 coding DNA: TGTGCCAGTAGTATAATGGGTCTAGCGGTTAACAATGAGCAGTTCTTC.

The V and J genes are TRBV9 and TRBJ2-5; D uncertain. The germline V gene has CDR1 SGDLS and CDR2 YYNGEE. The CDR3 has 14 amino acids. V shed 0 bases and J shed 5 bases, with 11 bases lying between them. CDR3 sequence (DNA): TGTGCCAGCAGCGTAGAGGCCCACCCGGAGACCCAGTACTTC. Translating it yields CASSVEAHPETQYF.

This clone came up a few times. This chain joins TRBV5-1 and TRBJ1-2, with 9 bases identical to TRBD1. V lost 4 bases to trimming and J lost 5 bases; unmatched junction nucleotides: 3. CDR3 length: 13 residues. Germline V gene data show CDR1 as SGHRS and CDR2 as YFSETQ. Here the CDR3 DNA reads TGCGCCAGCAGCGAAGGGACAGGGTATGGCTACACCTTC. Its protein is CASSEGTGYGYTF.